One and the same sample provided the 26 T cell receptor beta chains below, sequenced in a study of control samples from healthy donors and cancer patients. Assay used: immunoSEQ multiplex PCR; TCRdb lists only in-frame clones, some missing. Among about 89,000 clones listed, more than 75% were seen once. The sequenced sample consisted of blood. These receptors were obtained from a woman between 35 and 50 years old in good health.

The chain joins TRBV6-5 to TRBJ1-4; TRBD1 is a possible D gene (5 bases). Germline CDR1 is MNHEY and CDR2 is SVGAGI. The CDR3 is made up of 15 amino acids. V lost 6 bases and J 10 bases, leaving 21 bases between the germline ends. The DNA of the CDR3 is TGTGCCAGCAGGAGGCATACCGAGGATCAGGGAAAACTGTTTTTT. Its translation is CASRRHTEDQGKLFF.

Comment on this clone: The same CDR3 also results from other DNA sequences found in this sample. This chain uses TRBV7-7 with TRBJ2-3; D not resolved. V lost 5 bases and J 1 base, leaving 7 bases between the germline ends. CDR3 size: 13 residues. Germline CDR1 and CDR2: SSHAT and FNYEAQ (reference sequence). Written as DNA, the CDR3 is TGTGCCAGCAGCGCTAGTGGCACAGATACGCAGTATTTT. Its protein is CASSASGTDTQYF.

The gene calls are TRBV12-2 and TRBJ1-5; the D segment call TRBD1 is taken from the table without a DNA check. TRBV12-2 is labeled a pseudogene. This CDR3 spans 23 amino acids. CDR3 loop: CASRLGFTLDRQGRRYSNQPQHF. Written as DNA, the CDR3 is TGTGCAAGTCGCTTAGGATTTACTTTAGACAGACAGGGGCGAAGATATAGCAATCAGCCCCAGCATTTT.

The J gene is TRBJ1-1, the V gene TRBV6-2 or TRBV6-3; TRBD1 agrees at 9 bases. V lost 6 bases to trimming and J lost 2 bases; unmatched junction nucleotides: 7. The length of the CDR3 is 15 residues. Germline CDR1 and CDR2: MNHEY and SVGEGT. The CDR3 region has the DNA TGTGCCAGCAGCGACCCGGGACAGGGAAACACTGAAGCTTTCTTT. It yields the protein CASSDPGQGNTEAFF.

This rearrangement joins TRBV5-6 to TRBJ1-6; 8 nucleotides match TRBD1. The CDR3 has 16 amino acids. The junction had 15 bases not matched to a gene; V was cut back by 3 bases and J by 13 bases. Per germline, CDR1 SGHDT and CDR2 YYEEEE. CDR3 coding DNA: TGTGCCAGCAGCTATTATGGGACAGGATTTAATTGGCCCCTCCACTTT. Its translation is CASSYYGTGFNWPLHF.

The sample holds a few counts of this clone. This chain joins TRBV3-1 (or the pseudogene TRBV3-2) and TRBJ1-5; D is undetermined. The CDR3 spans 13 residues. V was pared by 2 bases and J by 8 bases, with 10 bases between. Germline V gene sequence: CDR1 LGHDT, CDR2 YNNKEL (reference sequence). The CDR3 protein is CASSQSREKPQHF. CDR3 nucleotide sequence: TGTGCCAGCAGCCAAAGTAGGGAGAAGCCCCAGCATTTT.

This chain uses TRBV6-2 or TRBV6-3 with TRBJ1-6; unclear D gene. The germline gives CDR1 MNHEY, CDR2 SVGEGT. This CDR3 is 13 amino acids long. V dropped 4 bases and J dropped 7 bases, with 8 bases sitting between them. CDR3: CASSLILNSPLHF. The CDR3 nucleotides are TGTGCCAGCAGTTTAATATTGAATTCACCCCTCCACTTT.

This CDR3 reads CASSVGGLEVYTDTQYF. CDR3 DNA sequence: TGTGCCAGCAGCGTAGGGGGACTAGAGGTATACACAGATACGCAGTATTTT. The V and J genes are TRBV9 and TRBJ2-3, with 8 bases identical to TRBD2. Germline assignment: CDR1 SGDLS and CDR2 YYNGEE. Trimming cost V 0 bases and J 2 bases; bases outside gene matches: 8. The length of the CDR3 is 17 residues.

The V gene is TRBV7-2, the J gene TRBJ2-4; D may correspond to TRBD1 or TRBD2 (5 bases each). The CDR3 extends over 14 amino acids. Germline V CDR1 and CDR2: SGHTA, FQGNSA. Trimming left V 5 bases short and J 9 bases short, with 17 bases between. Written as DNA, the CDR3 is TGTGCCAGCAGCCAAACCGGGCCCGGGACCATTCAGTACTTC. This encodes CASSQTGPGTIQYF.

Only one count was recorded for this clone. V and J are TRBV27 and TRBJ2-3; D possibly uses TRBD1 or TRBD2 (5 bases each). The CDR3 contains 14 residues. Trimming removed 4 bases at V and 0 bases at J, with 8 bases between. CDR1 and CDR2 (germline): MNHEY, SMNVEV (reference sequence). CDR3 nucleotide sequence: TGTGCCAGCAGTTCGGGGCTTAGCACAGATACGCAGTATTTT. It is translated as CASSSGLSTDTQYF.

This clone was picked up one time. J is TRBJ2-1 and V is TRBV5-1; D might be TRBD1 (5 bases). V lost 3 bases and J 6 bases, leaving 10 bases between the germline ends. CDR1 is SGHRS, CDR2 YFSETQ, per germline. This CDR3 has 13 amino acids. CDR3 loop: CASSSDSLNEQFF. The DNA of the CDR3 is TGCGCCAGCAGCTCTGACAGCCTCAATGAGCAGTTCTTC.

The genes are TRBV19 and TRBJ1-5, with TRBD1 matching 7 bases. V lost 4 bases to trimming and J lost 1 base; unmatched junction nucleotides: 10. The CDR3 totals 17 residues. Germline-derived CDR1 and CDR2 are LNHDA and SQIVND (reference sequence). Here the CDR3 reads CASSTKVQGFSNQPQHF. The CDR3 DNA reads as TGTGCCAGTAGTACGAAAGTACAGGGGTTCAGCAATCAGCCCCAGCATTTT.

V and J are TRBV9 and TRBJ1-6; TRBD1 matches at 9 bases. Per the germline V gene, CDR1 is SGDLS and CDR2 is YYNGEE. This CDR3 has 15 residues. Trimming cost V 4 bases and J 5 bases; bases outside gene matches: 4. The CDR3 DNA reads TGTGCCAGCAGCCTAGGACAGGGGAATAATTCACCCCTCCACTTT. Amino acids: CASSLGQGNNSPLHF.

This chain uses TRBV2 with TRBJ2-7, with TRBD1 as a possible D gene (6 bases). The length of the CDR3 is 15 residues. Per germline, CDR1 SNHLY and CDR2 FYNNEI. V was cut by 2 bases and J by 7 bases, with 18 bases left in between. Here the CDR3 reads CASSESGAPQGEQYF. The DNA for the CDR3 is TGTGCCAGCAGTGAATCCGGGGCCCCCCAGGGGGAGCAGTACTTC.

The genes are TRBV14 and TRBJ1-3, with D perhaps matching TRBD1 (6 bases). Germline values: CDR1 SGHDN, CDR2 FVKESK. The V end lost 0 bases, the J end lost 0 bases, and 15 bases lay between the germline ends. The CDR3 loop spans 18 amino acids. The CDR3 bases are TGTGCCAGCAGCCAAGATGGGGGGGGGCAGACCTCTGGAAACACCATATATTTT. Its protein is CASSQDGGGQTSGNTIYF.

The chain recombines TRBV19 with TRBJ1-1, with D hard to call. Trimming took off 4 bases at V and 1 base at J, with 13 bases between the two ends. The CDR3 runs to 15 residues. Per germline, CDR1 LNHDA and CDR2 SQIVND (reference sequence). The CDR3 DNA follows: TGTGCCAGTAGTAAGGTCGGCACGCGGAACACTGAAGCTTTCTTT. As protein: CASSKVGTRNTEAFF.

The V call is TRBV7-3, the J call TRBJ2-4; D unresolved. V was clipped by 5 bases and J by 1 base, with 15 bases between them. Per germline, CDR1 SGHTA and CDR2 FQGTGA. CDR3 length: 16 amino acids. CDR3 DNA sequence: TGTGCCAGCAGCCTTGGACCGGAAGAGGCCAAAAACATTCAGTACTTC. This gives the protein CASSLGPEEAKNIQYF.

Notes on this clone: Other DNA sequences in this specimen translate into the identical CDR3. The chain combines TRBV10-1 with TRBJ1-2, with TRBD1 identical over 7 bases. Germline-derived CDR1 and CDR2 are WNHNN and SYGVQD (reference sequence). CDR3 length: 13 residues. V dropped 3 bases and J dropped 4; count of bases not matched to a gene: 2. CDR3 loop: CASSDRTGYGYTF. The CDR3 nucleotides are TGCGCCAGCAGTGATCGGACAGGCTATGGCTACACCTTC.

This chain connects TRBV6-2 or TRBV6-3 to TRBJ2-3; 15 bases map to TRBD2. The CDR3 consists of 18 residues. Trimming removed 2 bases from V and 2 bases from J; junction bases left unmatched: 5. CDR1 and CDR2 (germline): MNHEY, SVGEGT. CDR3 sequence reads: CASSYGLAGGLLTDTQYF. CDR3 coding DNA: TGTGCCAGCAGTTACGGACTAGCGGGGGGGCTCCTCACAGATACGCAGTATTTT.

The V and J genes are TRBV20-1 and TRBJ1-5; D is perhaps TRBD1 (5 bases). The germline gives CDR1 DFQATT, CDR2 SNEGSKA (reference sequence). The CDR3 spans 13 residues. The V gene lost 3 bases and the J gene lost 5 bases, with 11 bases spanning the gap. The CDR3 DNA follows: TGCAGTGCTAGTGGGGGGTACGATCAGCCCCAGCATTTT. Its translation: CSASGGYDQPQHF.

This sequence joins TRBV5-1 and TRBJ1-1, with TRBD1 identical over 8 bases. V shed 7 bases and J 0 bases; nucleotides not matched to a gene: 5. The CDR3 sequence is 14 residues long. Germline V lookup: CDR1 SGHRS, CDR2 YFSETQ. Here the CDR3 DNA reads TGCGCCAGCGGACCGGGACAGGTGAACACTGAAGCTTTCTTT. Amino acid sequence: CASGPGQVNTEAFF.

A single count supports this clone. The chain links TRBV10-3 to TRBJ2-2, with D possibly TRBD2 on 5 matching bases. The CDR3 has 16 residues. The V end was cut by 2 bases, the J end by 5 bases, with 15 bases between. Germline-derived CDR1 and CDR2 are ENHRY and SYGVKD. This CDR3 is CAISERAGLSTGELFF. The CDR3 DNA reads TGTGCCATCAGTGAGAGAGCTGGACTTTCGACCGGGGAGCTGTTTTTT.

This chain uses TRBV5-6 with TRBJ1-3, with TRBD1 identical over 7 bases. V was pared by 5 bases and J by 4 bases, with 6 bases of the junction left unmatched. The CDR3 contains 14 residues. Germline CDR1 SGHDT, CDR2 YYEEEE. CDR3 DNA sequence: TGTGCCAGCAGGGAAACAGGGGAAGGAAACACCATATATTTT. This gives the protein CASRETGEGNTIYF.

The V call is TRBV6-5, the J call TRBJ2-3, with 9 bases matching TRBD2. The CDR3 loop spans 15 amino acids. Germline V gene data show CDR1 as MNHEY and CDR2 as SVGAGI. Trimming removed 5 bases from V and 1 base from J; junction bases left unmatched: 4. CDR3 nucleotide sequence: TGTGCCAGCAGTCCAGAGCGGGGGGGCACAGATACGCAGTATTTT. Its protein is CASSPERGGTDTQYF.

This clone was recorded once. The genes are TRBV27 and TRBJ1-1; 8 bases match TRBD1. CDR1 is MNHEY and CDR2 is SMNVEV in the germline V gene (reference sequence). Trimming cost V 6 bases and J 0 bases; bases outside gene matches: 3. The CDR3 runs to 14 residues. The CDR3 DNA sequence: TGTGCCAGCAGACCGGGACAGGTGAACACTGAAGCTTTCTTT. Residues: CASRPGQVNTEAFF.

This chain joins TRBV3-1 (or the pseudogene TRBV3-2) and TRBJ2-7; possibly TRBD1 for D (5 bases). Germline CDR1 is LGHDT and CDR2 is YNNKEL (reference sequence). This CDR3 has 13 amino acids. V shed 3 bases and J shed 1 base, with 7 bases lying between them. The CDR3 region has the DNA TGTGCCAGCAGCCATCGACAGTCCTACGAGCAGTACTTC. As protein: CASSHRQSYEQYF.